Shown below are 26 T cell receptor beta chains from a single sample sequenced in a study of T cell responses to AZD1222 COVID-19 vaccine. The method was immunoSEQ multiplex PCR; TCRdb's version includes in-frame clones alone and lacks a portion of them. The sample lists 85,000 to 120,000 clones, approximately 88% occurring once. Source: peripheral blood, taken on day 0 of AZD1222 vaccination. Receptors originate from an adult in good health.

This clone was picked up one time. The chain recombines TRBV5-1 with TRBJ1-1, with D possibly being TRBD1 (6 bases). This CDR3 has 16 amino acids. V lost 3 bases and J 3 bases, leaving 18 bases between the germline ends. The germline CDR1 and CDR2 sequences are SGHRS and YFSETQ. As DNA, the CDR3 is TGCGCCAGCAGCTCGCAAGTCTGGGGGCAGGACACTGAAGCTTTCTTT. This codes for CASSSQVWGQDTEAFF. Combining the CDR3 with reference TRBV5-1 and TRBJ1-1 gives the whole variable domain KAGVTQTPRYLIKTRGQQVTLSCSPISGHRSVSWYQQTPGQGLQFLFEYFSETQRNKGNFPGRFSGRQFSNSRSEMNVSTLELGDSALYLCASSSQVWGQDTEAFFGQGTRLTVV.

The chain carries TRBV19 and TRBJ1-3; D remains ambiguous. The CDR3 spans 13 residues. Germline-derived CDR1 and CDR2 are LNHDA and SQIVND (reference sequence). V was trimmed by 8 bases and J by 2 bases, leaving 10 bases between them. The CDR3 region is CASHEDPGNTIYF. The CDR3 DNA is TGTGCCAGTCATGAAGATCCTGGAAACACCATATATTTT.

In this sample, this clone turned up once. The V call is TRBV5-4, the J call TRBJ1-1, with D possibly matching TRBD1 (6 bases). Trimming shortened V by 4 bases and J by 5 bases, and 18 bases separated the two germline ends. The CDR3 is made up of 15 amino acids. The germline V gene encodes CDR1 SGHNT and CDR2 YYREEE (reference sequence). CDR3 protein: CASSREQGGWTEAFF. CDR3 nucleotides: TGTGCCAGCAGCCGAGAACAGGGAGGTTGGACTGAAGCTTTCTTT.

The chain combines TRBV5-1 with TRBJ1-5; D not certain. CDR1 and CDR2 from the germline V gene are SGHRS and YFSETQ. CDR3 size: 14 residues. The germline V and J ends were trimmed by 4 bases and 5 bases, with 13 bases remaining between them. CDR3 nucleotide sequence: TGCGCCAGCAGCGTGGGAGGTGGCGATCAGCCCCAGCATTTT. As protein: CASSVGGGDQPQHF. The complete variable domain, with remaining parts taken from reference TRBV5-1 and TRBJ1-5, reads KAGVTQTPRYLIKTRGQQVTLSCSPISGHRSVSWYQQTPGQGLQFLFEYFSETQRNKGNFPGRFSGRQFSNSRSEMNVSTLELGDSALYLCASSVGGGDQPQHFGDGTRLSIL.

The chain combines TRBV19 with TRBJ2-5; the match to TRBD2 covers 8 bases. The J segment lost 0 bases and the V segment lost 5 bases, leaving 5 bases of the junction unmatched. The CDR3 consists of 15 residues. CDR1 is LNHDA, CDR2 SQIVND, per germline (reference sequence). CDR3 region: CASSELAAYQETQYF. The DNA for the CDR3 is TGTGCCAGTAGTGAACTAGCGGCGTACCAAGAGACCCAGTACTTC.

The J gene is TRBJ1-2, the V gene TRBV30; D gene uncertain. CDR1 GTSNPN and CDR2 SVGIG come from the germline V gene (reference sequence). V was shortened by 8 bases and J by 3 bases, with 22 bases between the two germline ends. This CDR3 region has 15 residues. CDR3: CASQAGPNNDYGYTF. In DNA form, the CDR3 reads TGTGCCAGCCAAGCTGGACCCAATAACGACTATGGCTACACCTTC.

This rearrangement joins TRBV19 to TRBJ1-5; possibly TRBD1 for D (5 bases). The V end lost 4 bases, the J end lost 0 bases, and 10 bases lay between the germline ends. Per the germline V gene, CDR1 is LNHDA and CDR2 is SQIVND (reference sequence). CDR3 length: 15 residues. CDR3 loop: CASSTIGDSNQPQHF. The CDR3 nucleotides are TGTGCCAGTAGTACGATAGGGGATAGCAATCAGCCCCAGCATTTT. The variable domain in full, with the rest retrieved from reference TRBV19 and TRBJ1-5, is DGGITQSPKYLFRKEGQNVTLSCEQNLNHDAMYWYRQDPGQGLRLIYYSQIVNDFQKGDIAEGYSVSREKKESFPLTVTSAQKNPTAFYLCASSTIGDSNQPQHFGDGTRLSIL.

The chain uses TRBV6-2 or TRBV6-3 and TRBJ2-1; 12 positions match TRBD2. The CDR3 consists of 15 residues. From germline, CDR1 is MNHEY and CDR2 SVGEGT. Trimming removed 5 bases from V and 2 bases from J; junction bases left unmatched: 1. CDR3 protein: CASSLAGGAYNEQFF. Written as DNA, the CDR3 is TGTGCCAGCAGTCTAGCGGGAGGGGCCTACAATGAGCAGTTCTTC.

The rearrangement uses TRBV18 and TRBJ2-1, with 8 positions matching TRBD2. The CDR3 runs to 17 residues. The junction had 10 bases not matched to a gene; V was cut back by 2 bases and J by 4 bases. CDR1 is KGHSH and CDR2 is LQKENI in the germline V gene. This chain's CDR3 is CASSPEGFTSGYNEQFF. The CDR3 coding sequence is TGTGCCAGCTCACCAGAAGGCTTTACTAGCGGTTACAATGAGCAGTTCTTC.

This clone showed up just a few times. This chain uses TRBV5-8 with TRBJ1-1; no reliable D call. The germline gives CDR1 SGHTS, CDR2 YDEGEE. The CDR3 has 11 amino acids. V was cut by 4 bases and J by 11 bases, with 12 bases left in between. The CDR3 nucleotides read TGTGCCAGCAGCGAATCCTTCAGGGCTTTCTTT. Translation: CASSESFRAFF.

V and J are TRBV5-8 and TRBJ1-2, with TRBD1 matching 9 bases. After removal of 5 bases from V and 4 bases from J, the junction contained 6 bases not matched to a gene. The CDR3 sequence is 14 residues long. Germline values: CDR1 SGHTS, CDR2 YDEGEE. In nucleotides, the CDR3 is TGTGCCAGCAGAAACCGGGACAGGGTCTATGGCTACACCTTC. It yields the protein CASRNRDRVYGYTF.

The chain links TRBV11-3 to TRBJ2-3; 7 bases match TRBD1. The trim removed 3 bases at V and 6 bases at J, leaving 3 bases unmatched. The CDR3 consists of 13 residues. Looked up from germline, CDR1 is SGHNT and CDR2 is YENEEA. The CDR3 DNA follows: TGTGCCAGCAGCTTTCGACAGGGCGATACGCAGTATTTT. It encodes CASSFRQGDTQYF. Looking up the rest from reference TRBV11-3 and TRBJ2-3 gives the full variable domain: EAGVVQSPRYKIIEKKQPVAFWCNPISGHNTLYWYLQNLGQGPELLIRYENEEAVDDSQLPKDRFSAERLKGVDSTLKIQPAELGDSAVYLCASSFRQGDTQYFGPGTRLTVL.

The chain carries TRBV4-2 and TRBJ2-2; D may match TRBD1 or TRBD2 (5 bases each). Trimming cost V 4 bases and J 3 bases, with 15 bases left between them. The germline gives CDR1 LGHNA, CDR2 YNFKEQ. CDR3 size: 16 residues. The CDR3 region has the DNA TGTGCCAGCAGCCGGGCTAGCAGGGTAGACACCGGGGAGCTGTTTTTT. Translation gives CASSRASRVDTGELFF.

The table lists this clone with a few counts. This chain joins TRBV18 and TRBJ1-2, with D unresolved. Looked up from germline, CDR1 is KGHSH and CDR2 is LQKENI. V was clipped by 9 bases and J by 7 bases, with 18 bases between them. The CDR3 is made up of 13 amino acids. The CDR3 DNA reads TGTGCCAGTCGGGAGGACTATTCGGGTGGCTACACCTTC. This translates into CASREDYSGGYTF.

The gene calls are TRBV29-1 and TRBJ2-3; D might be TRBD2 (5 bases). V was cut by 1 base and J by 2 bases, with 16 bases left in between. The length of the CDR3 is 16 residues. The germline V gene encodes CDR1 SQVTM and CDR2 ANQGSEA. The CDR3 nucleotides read TGCAGCGTTGAAGGCCTCCAAGCGGCGCCCACAGATACGCAGTATTTT. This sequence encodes CSVEGLQAAPTDTQYF.

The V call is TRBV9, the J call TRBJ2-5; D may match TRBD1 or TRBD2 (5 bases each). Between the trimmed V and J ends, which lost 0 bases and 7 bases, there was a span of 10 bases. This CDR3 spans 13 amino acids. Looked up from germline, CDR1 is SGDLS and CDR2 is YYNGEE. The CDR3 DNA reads TGTGCCAGCAGCGTAGGTCGGGACGGGACCCAGTACTTC. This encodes CASSVGRDGTQYF. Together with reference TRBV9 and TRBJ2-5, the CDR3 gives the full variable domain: DSGVTQTPKHLITATGQRVTLRCSPRSGDLSVYWYQQSLDQGLQFLIQYYNGEERAKGNILERFSAQQFPDLHSELNLSSLELGDSALYFCASSVGRDGTQYFGPGTRLLVL.

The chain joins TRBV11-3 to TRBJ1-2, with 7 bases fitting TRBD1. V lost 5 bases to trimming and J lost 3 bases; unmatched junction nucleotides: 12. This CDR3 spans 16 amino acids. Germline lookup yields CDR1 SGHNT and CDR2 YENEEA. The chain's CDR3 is CASSPAGKGAHYGYTF. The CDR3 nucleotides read TGTGCCAGCAGCCCAGCAGGCAAGGGGGCCCACTATGGCTACACCTTC.

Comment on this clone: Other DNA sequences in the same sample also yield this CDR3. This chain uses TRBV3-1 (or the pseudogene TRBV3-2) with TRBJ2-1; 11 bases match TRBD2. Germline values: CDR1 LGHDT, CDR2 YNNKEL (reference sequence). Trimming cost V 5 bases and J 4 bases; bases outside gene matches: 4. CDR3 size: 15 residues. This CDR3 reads CASSLLAGVYNEQFF. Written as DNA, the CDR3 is TGTGCCAGCAGCTTACTAGCGGGAGTTTACAATGAGCAGTTCTTC.

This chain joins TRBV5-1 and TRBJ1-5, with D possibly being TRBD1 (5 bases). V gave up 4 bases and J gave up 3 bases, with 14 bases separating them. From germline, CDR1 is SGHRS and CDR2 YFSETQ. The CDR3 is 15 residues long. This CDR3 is CASSRDPQTNQPQHF. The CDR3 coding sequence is TGCGCCAGCAGCCGGGACCCTCAGACCAATCAGCCCCAGCATTTT.

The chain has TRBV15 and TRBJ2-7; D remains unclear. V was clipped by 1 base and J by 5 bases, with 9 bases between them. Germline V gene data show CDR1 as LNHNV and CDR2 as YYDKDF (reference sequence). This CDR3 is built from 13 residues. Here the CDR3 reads CATSRVGVDEQYF. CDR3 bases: TGTGCCACCAGCAGAGTTGGCGTGGACGAGCAGTACTTC.

The CDR3 region has the DNA TGTGCCAGCAGTTCGGCCAATCTCTATGAGCAGTTCTTC. It specifies CASSSANLYEQFF. The V and J genes are TRBV6-2 or TRBV6-3 and TRBJ2-1, with D unresolved. Germline CDR1 is MNHEY and CDR2 is SVGEGT. This CDR3 is 13 amino acids long. V lost 4 bases and J 8 bases, leaving 12 bases between the germline ends.

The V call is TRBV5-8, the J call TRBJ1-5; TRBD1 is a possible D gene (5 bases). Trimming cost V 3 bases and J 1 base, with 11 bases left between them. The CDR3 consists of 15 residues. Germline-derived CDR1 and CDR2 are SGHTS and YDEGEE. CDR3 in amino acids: CASSSNRDSNQPQHF. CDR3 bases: TGTGCCAGCAGCTCCAACCGGGACAGCAATCAGCCCCAGCATTTT.

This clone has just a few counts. The CDR3 nucleotides read TGCAGCGTTGTTGGGAGCCAAACTGAAGCTTTCTTT. It yields the protein CSVVGSQTEAFF. This rearrangement joins TRBV29-1 to TRBJ1-1; D gene unclear. The V gene lost 4 bases and the J gene lost 5 bases, with 11 bases spanning the gap. The CDR3 is made up of 12 amino acids. Germline V CDR1 and CDR2: SQVTM, ANQGSEA.

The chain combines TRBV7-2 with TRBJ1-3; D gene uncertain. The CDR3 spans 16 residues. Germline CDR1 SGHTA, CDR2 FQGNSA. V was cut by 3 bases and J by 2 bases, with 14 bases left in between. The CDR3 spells CASSFKAGFTGNTIYF. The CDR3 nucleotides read TGTGCCAGCAGCTTTAAGGCGGGATTCACTGGAAACACCATATATTTT.

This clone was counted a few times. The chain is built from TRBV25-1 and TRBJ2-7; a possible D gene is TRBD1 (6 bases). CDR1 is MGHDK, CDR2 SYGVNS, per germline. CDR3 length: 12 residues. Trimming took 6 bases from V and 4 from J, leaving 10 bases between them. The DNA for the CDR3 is TGTGCCAGCAGCTTTCAGGGGTACGAGCAGTACTTC. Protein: CASSFQGYEQYF.

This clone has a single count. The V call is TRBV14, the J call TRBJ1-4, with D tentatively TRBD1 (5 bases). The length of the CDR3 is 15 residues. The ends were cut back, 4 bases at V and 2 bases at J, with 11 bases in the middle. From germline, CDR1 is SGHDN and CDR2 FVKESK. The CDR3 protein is CASSPWGETNEKLFF. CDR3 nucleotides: TGTGCCAGCAGCCCATGGGGGGAGACTAATGAAAAACTGTTTTTT.